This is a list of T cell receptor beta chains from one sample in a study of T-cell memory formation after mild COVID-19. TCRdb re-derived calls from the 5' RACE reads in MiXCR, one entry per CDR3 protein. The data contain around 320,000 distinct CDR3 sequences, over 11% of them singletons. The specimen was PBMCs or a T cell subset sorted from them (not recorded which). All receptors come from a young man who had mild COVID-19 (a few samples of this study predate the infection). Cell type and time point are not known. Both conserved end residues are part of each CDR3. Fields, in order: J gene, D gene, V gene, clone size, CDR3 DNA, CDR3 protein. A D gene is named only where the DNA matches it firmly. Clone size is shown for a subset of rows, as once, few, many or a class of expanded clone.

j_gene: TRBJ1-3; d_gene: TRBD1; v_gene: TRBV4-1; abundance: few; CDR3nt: TGCGCCAGCAGCCGGAAAATGGGGACAGGGGCTGGAAACACCATATATTTT; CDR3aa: CASSRKMGTGAGNTIYF
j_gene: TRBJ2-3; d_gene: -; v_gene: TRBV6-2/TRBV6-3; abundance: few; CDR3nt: TGTGCCAGCGGACACACAGATACGCAGTATTTT; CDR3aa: CASGHTDTQYF
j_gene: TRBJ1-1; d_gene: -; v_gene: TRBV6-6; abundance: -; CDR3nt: TGTGCCAGCAGTTACTTGAGGTCGGACACTGAAGCTTTCTTT; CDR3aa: CASSYLRSDTEAFF
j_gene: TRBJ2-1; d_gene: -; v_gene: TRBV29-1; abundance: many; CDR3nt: TGCAGCGTTGAGCAGGGGGGGGTATCGGAGCAGTTCTTC; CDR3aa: CSVEQGGVSEQFF
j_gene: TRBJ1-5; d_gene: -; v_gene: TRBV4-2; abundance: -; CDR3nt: TGTGCCAGCAGCCAAGATCCGGGGGGACAGCCCCAGCATTTT; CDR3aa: CASSQDPGGQPQHF
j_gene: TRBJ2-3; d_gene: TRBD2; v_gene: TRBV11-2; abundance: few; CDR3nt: TGTGCCAGCAGCCAGGGGACTAGGGAGGGCACAGATACGCAGTATTTT; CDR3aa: CASSQGTREGTDTQYF
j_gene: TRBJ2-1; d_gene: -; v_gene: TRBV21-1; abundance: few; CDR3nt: TGTGCCAGCAGCGACGAGGACAGGGGCTCCCATGAGCAGTTCTTC; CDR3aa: CASSDEDRGSHEQFF
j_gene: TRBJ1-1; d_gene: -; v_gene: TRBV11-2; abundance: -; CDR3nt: TGTGCCAGCAGCTTAGATCTGGAGGGAACTGAAGCTTTCTTT; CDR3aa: CASSLDLEGTEAFF
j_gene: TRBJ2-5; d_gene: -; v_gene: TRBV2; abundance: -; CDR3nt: TGTGCCAGTGCGGAGTACCAAGAGACCCAGTACTTC; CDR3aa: CASAEYQETQYF
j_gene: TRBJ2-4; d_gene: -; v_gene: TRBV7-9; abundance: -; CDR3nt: TGTGCCAGCAGCCCCGGGACATCCCGGGACATTCAGTACTTC; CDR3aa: CASSPGTSRDIQYF
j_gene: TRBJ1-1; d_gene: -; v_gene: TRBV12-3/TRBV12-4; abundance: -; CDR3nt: TGTGCCAGCAGGAGCGAAGGGCTCACTGAAGCTTTCTTT; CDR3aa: CASRSEGLTEAFF
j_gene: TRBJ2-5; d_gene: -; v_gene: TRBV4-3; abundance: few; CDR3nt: TGCGCCAGCAGCCAAGATTCTGGCCAGCGGGAGACCCAGTACTTC; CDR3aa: CASSQDSGQRETQYF
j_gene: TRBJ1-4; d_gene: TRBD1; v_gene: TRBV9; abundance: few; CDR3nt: TGTGCCAGCAGCGCGTACGGGACAGCTGGCGAAAAACTGTTTTTT; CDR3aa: CASSAYGTAGEKLFF
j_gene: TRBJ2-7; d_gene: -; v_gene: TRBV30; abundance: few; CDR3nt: TGTGCCTGGACGGAGGGCTACGAGCAGTACTTC; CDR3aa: CAWTEGYEQYF
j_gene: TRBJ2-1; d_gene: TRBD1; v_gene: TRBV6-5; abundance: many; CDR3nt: TGTGCCAGCAGTTACAAAGGGACAGGGGAAAATGAGCAGTTCTTC; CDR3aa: CASSYKGTGENEQFF
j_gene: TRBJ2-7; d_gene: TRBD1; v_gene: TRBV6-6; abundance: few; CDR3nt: TGTGCCAGCAGTTATGAGGGACAGGGTATGAACGAGCAGTACTTC; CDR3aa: CASSYEGQGMNEQYF
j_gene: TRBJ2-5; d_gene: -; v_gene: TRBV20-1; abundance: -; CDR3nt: TGCAGTGCTAGAGATTGGGCAGAAGAGACCCAGTACTTC; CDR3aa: CSARDWAEETQYF
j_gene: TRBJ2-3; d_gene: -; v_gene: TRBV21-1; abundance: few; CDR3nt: TGTGCCAGCAGCACACGACAGGCGCCTAGAGGAGATACGCAGTATTTT; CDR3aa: CASSTRQAPRGDTQYF
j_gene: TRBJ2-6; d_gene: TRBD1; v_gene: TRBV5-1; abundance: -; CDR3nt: TGCGCCAGCAGCTCAGGGGGTTCCGGGGCCAACGTCCTGACTTTC; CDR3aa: CASSSGGSGANVLTF